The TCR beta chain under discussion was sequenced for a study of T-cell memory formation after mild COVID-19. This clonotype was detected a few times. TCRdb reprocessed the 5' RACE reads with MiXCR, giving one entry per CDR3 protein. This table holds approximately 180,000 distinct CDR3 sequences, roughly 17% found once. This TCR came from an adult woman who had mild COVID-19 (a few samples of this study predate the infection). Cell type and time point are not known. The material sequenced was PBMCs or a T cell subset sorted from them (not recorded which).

The CDR3 DNA reads TGTGCCAGCAGTCCCCGGGATCGTGGCTACACCTTC. Translated: CASSPRDRGYTF. The chain is built from TRBV12-3 or TRBV12-4 and TRBJ1-2, with no clear D. This CDR3 comprises 12 residues. The V end lost 5 bases, the J end lost 7 bases, and 11 bases lay between the germline ends.